This T cell receptor beta chain was obtained from a study of cytomegalovirus exposure and HLA in healthy donors. PCR amplification relied on 60 Vbeta primers (plus 13 Jbeta primers). The repertoire was sequenced with immunoSEQ multiplex PCR; TCRdb's copy has only in-frame clones and lacks some. Of approximately 32,000 clones listed, less than 85% were seen once; the top ten hold 7.5% to 8.5%. General study findings and limits: Exclusion as indistinguishable affected some V segments, including TRBV6-2 and TRBV6-3. A list of about 180 TCR beta chains associated with cytomegalovirus was given.

This clone was counted only a few times. Its cognate antigen is unknown. This CDR3 spans 12 amino acids. V was trimmed by 0 bases and J by 7 bases, leaving 6 bases between them. The germline V gene has CDR1 LGHNA and CDR2 YNFKEQ. This receptor was taken from a woman aged 30 to 39 in good health and CMV-seropositive. The chain combines TRBV4-2 with TRBJ1-2; tentative D call: TRBD1 (6 bases). The specimen was PBMCs. The CDR3 sequence is CASSQDRGGYTF. The CDR3 DNA reads as TGTGCCAGCAGCCAAGACAGGGGTGGCTACACCTTC.